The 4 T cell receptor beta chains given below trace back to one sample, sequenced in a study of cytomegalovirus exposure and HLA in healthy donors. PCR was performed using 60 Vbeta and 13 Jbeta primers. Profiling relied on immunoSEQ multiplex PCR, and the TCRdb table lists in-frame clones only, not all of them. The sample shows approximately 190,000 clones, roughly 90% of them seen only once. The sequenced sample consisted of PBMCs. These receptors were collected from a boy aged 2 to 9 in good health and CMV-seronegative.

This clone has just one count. CDR3 region: CASSYERTSDYEQYF. The CDR3 coding sequence is TGTGCCAGCAGTTACGAGCGGACTAGCGACTACGAGCAGTACTTC. The rearrangement uses TRBV6-5 and TRBJ2-7, with 9 bases matching TRBD2. The junction had 5 bases not matched to a gene; V was cut back by 2 bases and J by 3 bases. The CDR3 has 15 residues. The V gene's germline CDR1 is MNHEY and CDR2 SVGAGI.

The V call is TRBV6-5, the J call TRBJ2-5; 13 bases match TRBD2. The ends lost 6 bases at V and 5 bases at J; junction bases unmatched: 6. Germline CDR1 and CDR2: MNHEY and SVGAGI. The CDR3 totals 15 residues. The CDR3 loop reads CASSLGLAGRETQYF. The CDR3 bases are TGTGCCAGCAGCCTGGGACTAGCGGGAAGGGAGACCCAGTACTTC.

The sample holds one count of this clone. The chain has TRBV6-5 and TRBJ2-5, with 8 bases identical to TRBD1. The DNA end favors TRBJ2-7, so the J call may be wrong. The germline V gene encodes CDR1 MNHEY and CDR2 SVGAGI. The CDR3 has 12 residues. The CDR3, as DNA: TGTGCCAGCAGTCAGACAGGGGACGAGCAGTACTTC. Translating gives CASSQTGDEQYF.

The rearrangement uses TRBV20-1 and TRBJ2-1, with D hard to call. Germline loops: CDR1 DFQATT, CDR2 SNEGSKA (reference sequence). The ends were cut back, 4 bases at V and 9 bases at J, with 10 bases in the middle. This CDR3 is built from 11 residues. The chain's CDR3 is CSAMRVGEQFF. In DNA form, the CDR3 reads TGCAGTGCTATGCGCGTCGGTGAGCAGTTCTTC.